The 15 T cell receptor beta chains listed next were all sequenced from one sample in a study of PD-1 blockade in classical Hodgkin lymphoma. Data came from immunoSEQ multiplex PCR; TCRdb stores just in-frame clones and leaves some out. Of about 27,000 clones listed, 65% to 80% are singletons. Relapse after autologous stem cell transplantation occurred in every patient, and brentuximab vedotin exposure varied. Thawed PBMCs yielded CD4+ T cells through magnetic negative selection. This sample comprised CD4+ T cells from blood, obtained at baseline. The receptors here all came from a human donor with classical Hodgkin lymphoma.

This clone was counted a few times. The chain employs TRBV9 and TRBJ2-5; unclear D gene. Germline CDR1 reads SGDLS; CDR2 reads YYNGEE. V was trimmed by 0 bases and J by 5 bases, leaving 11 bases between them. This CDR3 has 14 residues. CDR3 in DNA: TGTGCCAGCAGCGTAGGCGCGCGGCCGGAGACCCAGTACTTC. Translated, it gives CASSVGARPETQYF.

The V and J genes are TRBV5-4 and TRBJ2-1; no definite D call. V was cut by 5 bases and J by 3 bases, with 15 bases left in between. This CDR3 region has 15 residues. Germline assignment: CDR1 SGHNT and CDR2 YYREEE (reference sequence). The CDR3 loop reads CASSDDALGYNEQFF. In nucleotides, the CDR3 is TGTGCCAGCAGTGACGACGCATTGGGCTACAATGAGCAGTTCTTC.

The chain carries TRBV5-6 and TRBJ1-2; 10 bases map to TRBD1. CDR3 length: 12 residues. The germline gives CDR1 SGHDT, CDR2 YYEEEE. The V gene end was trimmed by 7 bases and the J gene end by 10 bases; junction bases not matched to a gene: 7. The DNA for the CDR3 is TGTGCCAGCCGATTCGGGACAGGGGCCTACACCTTC. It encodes CASRFGTGAYTF.

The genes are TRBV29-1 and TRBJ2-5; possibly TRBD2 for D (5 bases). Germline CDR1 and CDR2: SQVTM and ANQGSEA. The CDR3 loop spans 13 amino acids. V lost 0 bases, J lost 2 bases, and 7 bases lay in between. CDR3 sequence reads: CSVEDLAQETQYF. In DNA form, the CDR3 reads TGCAGCGTTGAAGATCTAGCTCAAGAGACCCAGTACTTC.

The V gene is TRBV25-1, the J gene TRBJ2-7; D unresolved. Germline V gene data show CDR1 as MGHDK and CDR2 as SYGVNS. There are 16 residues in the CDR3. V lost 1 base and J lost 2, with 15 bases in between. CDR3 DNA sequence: TGTGCCAGCAGTGAATTTCGGGCAGTACAAACCTACGAGCAGTACTTC. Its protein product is CASSEFRAVQTYEQYF.

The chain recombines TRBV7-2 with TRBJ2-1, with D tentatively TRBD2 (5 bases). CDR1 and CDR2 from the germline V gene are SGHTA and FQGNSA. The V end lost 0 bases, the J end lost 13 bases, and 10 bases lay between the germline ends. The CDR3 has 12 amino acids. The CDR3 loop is CASSLARTGQFF. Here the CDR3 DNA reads TGTGCCAGCAGCTTAGCGAGGACTGGACAGTTCTTC.

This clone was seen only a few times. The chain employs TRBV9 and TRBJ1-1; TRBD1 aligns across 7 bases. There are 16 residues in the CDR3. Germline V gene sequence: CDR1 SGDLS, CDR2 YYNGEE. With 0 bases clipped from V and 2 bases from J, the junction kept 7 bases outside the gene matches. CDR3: CASSVDPRQGNTEAFF. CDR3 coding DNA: TGTGCCAGCAGCGTAGACCCACGACAGGGTAACACTGAAGCTTTCTTT.

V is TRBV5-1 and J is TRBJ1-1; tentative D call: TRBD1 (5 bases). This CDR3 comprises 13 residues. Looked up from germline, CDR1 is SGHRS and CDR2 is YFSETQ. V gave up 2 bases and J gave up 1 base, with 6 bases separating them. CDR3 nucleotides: TGCGCCAGCAGCTTTGGACAGAACACTGAAGCTTTCTTT. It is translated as CASSFGQNTEAFF.

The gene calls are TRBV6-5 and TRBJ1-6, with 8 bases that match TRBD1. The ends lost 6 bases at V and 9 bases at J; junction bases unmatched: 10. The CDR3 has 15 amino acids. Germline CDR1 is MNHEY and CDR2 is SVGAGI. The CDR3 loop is CASSSAGGRVSPLHF. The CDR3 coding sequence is TGTGCCAGCAGCTCGGCAGGGGGCAGGGTTTCACCCCTCCACTTT.

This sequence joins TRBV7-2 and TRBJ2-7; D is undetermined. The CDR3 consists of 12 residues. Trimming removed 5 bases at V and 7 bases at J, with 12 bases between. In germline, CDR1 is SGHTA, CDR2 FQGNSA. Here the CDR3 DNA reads TGTGCCAGCAGCGGCCGGTCTGGGGAGCAGTACTTC. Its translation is CASSGRSGEQYF.

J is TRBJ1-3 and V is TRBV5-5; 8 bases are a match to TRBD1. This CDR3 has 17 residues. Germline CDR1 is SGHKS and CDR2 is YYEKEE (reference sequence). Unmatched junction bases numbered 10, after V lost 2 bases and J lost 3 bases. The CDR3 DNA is TGTGCCAGCAGCTTTTGGACAGGGACCAAGAGTGGAAACACCATATATTTT. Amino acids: CASSFWTGTKSGNTIYF. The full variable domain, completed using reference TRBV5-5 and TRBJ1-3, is DAGVTQSPTHLIKTRGQQVTLRCSPISGHKSVSWYQQVLGQGPQFIFQYYEKEERGRGNFPDRFSARQFPNYSSELNVNALLLGDSALYLCASSFWTGTKSGNTIYFGEGSWLTVV.

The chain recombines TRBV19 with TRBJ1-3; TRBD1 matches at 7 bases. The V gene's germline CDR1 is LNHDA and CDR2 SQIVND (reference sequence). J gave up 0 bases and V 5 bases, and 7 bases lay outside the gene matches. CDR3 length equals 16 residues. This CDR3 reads CASSSTGPLSGNTIYF. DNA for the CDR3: TGTGCCAGTAGTTCGACAGGGCCCCTCTCTGGAAACACCATATATTTT.

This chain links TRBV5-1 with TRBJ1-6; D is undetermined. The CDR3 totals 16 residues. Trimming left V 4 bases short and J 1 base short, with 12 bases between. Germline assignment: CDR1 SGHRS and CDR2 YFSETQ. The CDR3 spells CASSRDPDSYNSPLHF. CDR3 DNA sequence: TGCGCCAGCAGCAGAGACCCGGATTCCTATAATTCACCCCTCCACTTT.

The CDR3 spells CASRLTGTTYGYTF. Written as DNA, the CDR3 is TGTGCCAGCAGACTTACCGGGACAACCTATGGCTACACCTTC. The V gene is TRBV27, the J gene TRBJ1-2; D may be TRBD1 (6 bases). V gave up 6 bases and J gave up 4 bases, with 15 bases separating them. This CDR3 has 14 residues. Germline CDR1 MNHEY, CDR2 SMNVEV (reference sequence).

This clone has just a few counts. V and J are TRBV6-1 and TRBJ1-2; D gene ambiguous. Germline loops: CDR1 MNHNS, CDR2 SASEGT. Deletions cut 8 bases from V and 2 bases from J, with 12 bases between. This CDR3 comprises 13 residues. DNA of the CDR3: TGTGCCAGCTCATCAAGGGAGAACTATGGCTACACCTTC. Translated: CASSSRENYGYTF.